This TCR beta chain was sequenced for a study of T cell repertoires in cytomegalovirus infection. The wider study: Public TCR beta signature analysis indicated the presence of both CMV infection and matching HLA type. Notes on the study in general: Individuals carrying CMV plus the relevant HLA were identified by cumulative frequency of public TCR beta families. CMV-specific TCR beta clonotypes restricted by HLA-C dominated the ex vivo response.

MiXCR, run by TCRdb on the reads, gives a single entry per CDR3 protein. The repertoire holds approximately 500,000 distinct CDR3 sequences, approximately 17% seen once, with 20% to 30% in the top ten. This clonotype was seen a few times. Its target is unknown. Losses at the gene ends were 4 bases for V and 6 bases for J; bases not matched to a gene: 11. Germline CDR1 MGHRA, CDR2 YSYEKL. This CDR3 has 15 residues. J is TRBJ1-2 and V is TRBV4-1; 7 bases are shared with TRBD1. Sequencing used CD8+ T cells from PBMCs. The sequence derives from a human donor in good health (CMV status not recorded). Some clones in this sample may be carry-over from other donors' samples. In nucleotides, the CDR3 is TGCGCCAGCAGCCTTCTGACAGGGACCTCTGATGGCTACACCTTC. It codes for CASSLLTGTSDGYTF.